Listed below are T cell receptor beta chains from one sample, sequenced in a study of T-cell memory formation after mild COVID-19. TCRdb used MiXCR to reprocess the 5' RACE reads, holding one entry per CDR3 protein. This table holds around 390,000 distinct CDR3 sequences, about 16% found once. Sequencing used PBMCs or a T cell subset sorted from them (not recorded which). Every receptor here comes from a man aged 18-30 years who had mild COVID-19 (a few samples of this study predate the infection). Cell type and time point are not known. CDR3s include the opening cysteine and the closing phenylalanine or tryptophan. A D gene is named only where the DNA matches it firmly. Only part of the rows carry a size: once, few, many, or a class if the clone is expanded.

clone size,J gene,D gene,V gene,CDR3 DNA,CDR3 protein
-,TRBJ1-2,TRBD1,TRBV5-1,TGCGCCAGCAGCGGAGCTGGACAGGGGCGCGTTGGCTACACCTTC,CASSGAGQGRVGYTF
few,TRBJ1-2,-,TRBV20-1,TGCAGTGCTTTGGGACCGGGGGCAAGCCTTTATGGCTACACCTTC,CSALGPGASLYGYTF
-,TRBJ2-5,TRBD1,TRBV12-3/TRBV12-4,TGTGCCAGCTCCCGTGAGGATACAGGGGTGGGGACCCAGTACTTC,CASSREDTGVGTQYF
few,TRBJ2-1,-,TRBV6-5,TGTGCCAGCAGTTACTCGGGCGGGTGGAATGAGCAGTTCTTC,CASSYSGGWNEQFF
-,TRBJ1-5,-,TRBV4-3,TGCGCCAGCAGCCTGACTCACGGTCAGCCCCAGCATTTT,CASSLTHGQPQHF
few,TRBJ2-3,TRBD2,TRBV7-9,TGTGCCAGCAGAGGTTACGCGGGACTAGCCGCTGCAGATACGCAGTATTTT,CASRGYAGLAAADTQYF
few,TRBJ2-3,-,TRBV18,TGTGCCAGCTCACGGTCAGAAGGGAATACGCAGTATTTT,CASSRSEGNTQYF
few,TRBJ1-4,-,TRBV12-3/TRBV12-4,TGTGCCAGCAGTACCAACAGGGTTATCCCCGAAAAACTGTTTTTT,CASSTNRVIPEKLFF
many,TRBJ2-2,-,TRBV23-1,TGCGCCAGCAGTCGGGCCCTGACAGAACCCACCGGGGAGCTGTTTTTT,CASSRALTEPTGELFF
few,TRBJ2-3,TRBD2,TRBV27,TGTGCCAGCAGTTCCCAAAGGTTGCGCGGGGGGCTCCGAGGATACACAGATACGCAGTATTTT,CASSSQRLRGGLRGYTDTQYF
many,TRBJ2-5,TRBD2,TRBV7-9,TGTGCCAGCAACCCTAGCGGGGGCCAAGAGACCCAGTACTTC,CASNPSGGQETQYF
few,TRBJ1-5,-,TRBV7-2,TGTGCCAGCAGCCCTTCCAGGGGCGGGAATCAGCCCCAGCATTTT,CASSPSRGGNQPQHF
-,TRBJ2-3,TRBD2,TRBV10-3,TGTGCCATCACGGGGGGAAAGGGCGGAAGCACAGATACGCAGTATTTT,CAITGGKGGSTDTQYF
few,TRBJ2-7,-,TRBV6-5,TGTGCGAGTAAGGGACACCCGGGTGAGCAGTACTTC,CASKGHPGEQYF
few,TRBJ1-2,TRBD1,TRBV28,TGTGCCAGCAGTAACTCCAACAGGGGAGACTATGGCTACACCTTC,CASSNSNRGDYGYTF
few,TRBJ2-1,TRBD1,TRBV24-1,TGTGCCACCAGTGATCACAGGGGATTCAACAACAATGAGCAGTTCTTC,CATSDHRGFNNNEQFF
few,TRBJ2-5,-,TRBV6-1,TGTGCCAGCAGGTGGACAGACCTTGTGGTGGAGACCCAGTACTTC,CASRWTDLVVETQYF
-,TRBJ1-5,TRBD1,TRBV12-3/TRBV12-4,TGTGCCAGCACCCCGGGACAGGGTGGTCAGCCCCAGCATTTT,CASTPGQGGQPQHF
-,TRBJ1-1,-,TRBV7-9,TGTGCCAGCAGGATTGCAGGGGAAGGAGCTTTCTTT,CASRIAGEGAFF
-,TRBJ2-5,-,TRBV29-1,TGCAGCGCCGGGTGGGGGGAGACCCAGTACTTC,CSAGWGETQYF
few,TRBJ1-5,-,TRBV4-1,TGCGCCAGCAGCCAAGGGGAGGAATCCCAGCCCCAGCATTTT,CASSQGEESQPQHF
-,TRBJ2-2,TRBD2,TRBV9,TGTGCCAGCAGGGGGACTAGCGGAAACACCGGGGAGCTGTTTTTT,CASRGTSGNTGELFF
-,TRBJ2-5,-,TRBV4-3,TGCGCCAGCAGCCAAGATAGGGCACGAGAGACCCAGTACTTC,CASSQDRARETQYF
-,TRBJ2-1,-,TRBV20-1,TGCAGTGCTAGAGAGATTGCTAAAGGGATCAGCTCCTACAATGAGCAGTTCTTC,CSAREIAKGISSYNEQFF
few,TRBJ2-3,-,TRBV28,TGTGCCAGCAGCGCGGACCCCCTCCGCACAGATACGCAGTATTTT,CASSADPLRTDTQYF
-,TRBJ2-2,TRBD2,TRBV7-2,TGTGCCAGCAGCTCGCAAAGGACTAGCAAGAACACCGGGGAGCTGTTTTTT,CASSSQRTSKNTGELFF
-,TRBJ1-4,-,TRBV12-3/TRBV12-4,TGTGCCAGCACCTTCGGACAAATATATGCAACTAATGAAAAACTGTTTTTT,CASTFGQIYATNEKLFF
few,TRBJ2-5,TRBD1,TRBV5-1,TGCGCCAGCAGCTTGTTACAGGGGGCCCAAGAGACCCAGTACTTC,CASSLLQGAQETQYF
-,TRBJ1-2,TRBD1,TRBV5-6,TGTGCCAGCAGCCTAGGAATCCGGGACAGCCGGACCGGCTACACCTTC,CASSLGIRDSRTGYTF
few,TRBJ2-1,-,TRBV29-1,TGCAGCGTTCCCACGACTATTTCCTCCTACAATGAGCAGTTCTTC,CSVPTTISSYNEQFF
-,TRBJ1-2,-,TRBV6-2/TRBV6-3,TGTGCCAGCAGTTACTCGGGGATTGCGGCCTTC,CASSYSGIAAF
few,TRBJ2-3,TRBD1,TRBV2,TGTGCCAGCAGTGAAGCGCTAGCTTCGTCCCGGGACAGGGAACGGGACCGCACAGATACGCAGTATTTT,CASSEALASSRDRERDRTDTQYF
-,TRBJ2-6,-,TRBV4-2,TGTGCCAGCAGCCAAGATGGTGGGGCCAACGTCCTGACTTTC,CASSQDGGANVLTF
-,TRBJ2-7,TRBD2,TRBV7-3,TGTGCCAGCAGCTTAACAGCGGGGCCCTACGAGCAGTACTTC,CASSLTAGPYEQYF
once,TRBJ1-6,-,TRBV7-9,TGTGCCAGCAGCCCCATGACGGGCCCCGGTTCACCCCTCCACTTT,CASSPMTGPGSPLHF
few,TRBJ2-5,TRBD2,TRBV29-1,TGCAGCGTTGAAGGACCGAGCGGGGGGTGGGAGACCCAGTACTTC,CSVEGPSGGWETQYF
few,TRBJ1-4,-,TRBV5-1,TGCGCCAGCAGCTTCTGGGGCCTTAATGAAAAACTGTTTTTT,CASSFWGLNEKLFF
few,TRBJ1-1,-,TRBV4-3,TGCGCCAGCAGCCAAGCTAATCCGGGGGCGCAAGACACTGAAGCTTTCTTT,CASSQANPGAQDTEAFF
-,TRBJ1-1,-,TRBV25-1,TGTGCCAGCAGTGAATATCTTGGCACTGAAGCTTTCTTT,CASSEYLGTEAFF
few,TRBJ2-1,TRBD1,TRBV24-1,TGTGCCGCCAGTGACAGGGGACGACGGGATGAGCAGTTCTTC,CAASDRGRRDEQFF
few,TRBJ1-4,-,TRBV7-9,TGTGCCAGCCACGTAGGGGGTACAGCTAATGAAAAACTGTTTTTT,CASHVGGTANEKLFF
-,TRBJ2-3,TRBD1,TRBV11-2,TGTGCCAGCAGCACACGACAGGGGTCAGATACGCAGTATTTT,CASSTRQGSDTQYF
-,TRBJ1-2,TRBD1,TRBV5-5,TGTGCCAGCAGCACAGCTCCCCACCTGACAGGGAACTATGGCTACACCTTC,CASSTAPHLTGNYGYTF
few,TRBJ2-5,-,TRBV19,TGTGCCAGTAGCATTCAAGCCGGCTACAAGAGGGCAGAGACCCAGTACTTC,CASSIQAGYKRAETQYF
few,TRBJ1-1,-,TRBV28,TGTGCCAGCAGTTTACCCCAGAGAGGAACTGAAGCTTTCTTT,CASSLPQRGTEAFF
-,TRBJ1-1,TRBD1,TRBV7-6,TGTGCCAGCAGCGCCCAGACAGGGGGAACTGAAGCTTTCTTT,CASSAQTGGTEAFF
-,TRBJ2-1,-,TRBV7-2,TGTGCCAGCAGCTTAGTTAGTCAGGACAATGAGCAGTTCTTC,CASSLVSQDNEQFF
few,TRBJ2-3,-,TRBV7-2,TGTGCCAGCAGCTTTCTAGCCCCAGATACGCAGTATTTT,CASSFLAPDTQYF
few,TRBJ2-6,-,TRBV7-6,TGTGCCAGCAGCTCCCCGTGGAGCTCTGGGGCCAACGTCCTGACTTTC,CASSSPWSSGANVLTF
-,TRBJ2-1,TRBD2,TRBV2,TGTGCCAGCAGAGCGGGACTAGCGGGGAATGAGCAGTTCTTC,CASRAGLAGNEQFF
-,TRBJ2-3,TRBD2,TRBV7-3,TGTGCCAGCAGCCCGATTGCGGGGGGGCCGCCAGATACGCAGTATTTT,CASSPIAGGPPDTQYF
few,TRBJ1-2,TRBD1,TRBV15,TGTGCCACCAGCCCGACAGGGGACTATGGCTACACCTTC,CATSPTGDYGYTF
-,TRBJ1-1,-,TRBV7-2,TGTGCCAGCAGCTTACCGCGACTGACTGAAGCTTTCTTT,CASSLPRLTEAFF